This T cell receptor beta chain was sequenced for a study of blood T cell repertoires in COVID-19. On the study more broadly: Sites across the United States, Italy and Spain contributed samples from acute and convalescent COVID-19. PBMCs, B-cell-depleted T cells, or T cells provided the cDNA or gDNA that made up the material.

Source study methods: Amplification with reference gene primers provided the estimates of nucleated cell counts. Profiling relied on immunoSEQ multiplex PCR, and the TCRdb table lists in-frame clones only, not all of them. That table is the source of V, J and clone size, and D and trimming were worked out from the DNA. The table lists tens of thousands of clones, over 75% of them singletons. This clone was seen at least ten times. With V trimmed by 4 bases and J by 5 bases, 4 bases remained unmatched. CDR1 is WSHSY, CDR2 SAAADI, per germline. The CDR3 spans 16 residues. What was sequenced was peripheral blood. This TCR derives from an older man with acute or convalescent COVID-19. This chain joins TRBV10-2 and TRBJ2-1; TRBD2 agrees at 14 bases. The CDR3 reads CASSVGTSGGNNEQFF. In nucleotides, the CDR3 is TGCGCCAGCAGTGTAGGGACTAGCGGGGGAAACAATGAGCAGTTCTTC.